These 10 T cell receptor beta chains share one sample of origin, sequenced in a study of cytomegalovirus exposure and HLA in healthy donors. Primers included in the PCR were 60 Vbeta and 13 Jbeta primers. Repertoires were generated with immunoSEQ multiplex PCR, while TCRdb's copy carries only in-frame clones and drops some. The sample contains 100,000 to 150,000 clones, approximately 82% of which appear only once. Sequencing was carried out using PBMCs. Every receptor here comes from a boy aged 2 to 10 in good health and CMV-seronegative.

The chain combines TRBV6-5 with TRBJ1-1; 7 bases match TRBD1. Germline loops: CDR1 MNHEY, CDR2 SVGAGI. Losses at the gene ends were 8 bases for V and 0 bases for J; bases not matched to a gene: 6. CDR3 size: 14 residues. The CDR3 loop reads CASGQQGLNTEAFF. The CDR3 DNA reads as TGTGCCAGCGGTCAACAGGGGCTGAACACTGAAGCTTTCTTT.

This chain uses TRBV13 with TRBJ1-2; D gene ambiguous. Trimming cost V 0 bases and J 5 bases, with 13 bases left between them. Germline-derived CDR1 and CDR2 are PRHDT and FYEKMQ (reference sequence). This CDR3 region has 15 residues. The CDR3 bases are TGTGCCAGCAGCTTAGGTAAACAGAATAAATATGGCTACACCTTC. It translates to CASSLGKQNKYGYTF.

This sequence joins TRBV7-9 and TRBJ1-2; maybe TRBD1 (6 bases). V gave up 1 base and J gave up 4 bases, with 13 bases separating them. In germline, CDR1 is SEHNR, CDR2 FQNEAQ (reference sequence). The CDR3 consists of 15 residues. For the CDR3, the DNA is TGTGCCAGCAGCTTAGGGGCTCAAGGGGGCTATGGCTACACCTTC. Translation gives CASSLGAQGGYGYTF.

The rearrangement joins TRBV15 to TRBJ1-5, with D tentatively TRBD1 (6 bases). Trimming took off 3 bases at V and 0 bases at J, with 15 bases between the two ends. The CDR3 is 17 amino acids. In germline, CDR1 is LNHNV, CDR2 YYDKDF (reference sequence). The CDR3 sequence: CATSSLGQKNSNQPQHF. The CDR3 DNA sequence: TGTGCCACCAGCAGTCTAGGACAGAAAAATAGCAATCAGCCCCAGCATTTT.

The chain joins TRBV18 to TRBJ1-1; 9 bases fit TRBD1. The V gene's germline CDR1 is KGHSH and CDR2 LQKENI. J was trimmed by 3 bases and V by 4 bases; bases with no gene match: 3. This CDR3 spans 14 amino acids. CDR3: CASSLRTGDTEAFF. The CDR3 region has the DNA TGTGCCAGCTCACTCCGGACAGGGGACACTGAAGCTTTCTTT.

The chain recombines TRBV11-3 with TRBJ1-1, with D unclear. The V end lost 0 bases, the J end lost 11 bases, and 13 bases lay between the germline ends. The CDR3 is made up of 13 amino acids. The germline gives CDR1 SGHNT, CDR2 YENEEA. The CDR3 sequence is CASSLDGGTTAFF. CDR3 nucleotide sequence: TGTGCCAGCAGCTTAGATGGCGGAACGACGGCTTTCTTT.

The chain joins TRBV5-1 to TRBJ2-1, with D possibly TRBD2 on 5 matching bases. CDR1 and CDR2 (germline): SGHRS, YFSETQ. The length of the CDR3 is 14 residues. The V end lost 0 bases, the J end lost 4 bases, and 8 bases lay between the germline ends. CDR3 sequence: CASSLGGVYNEQFF. CDR3 sequence (DNA): TGCGCCAGCAGCTTGGGGGGAGTATACAATGAGCAGTTCTTC.

V usage is TRBV5-5 and J usage is TRBJ2-2; D perhaps matches TRBD2 (5 bases). Germline CDR1 SGHKS, CDR2 YYEKEE (reference sequence). This CDR3 spans 14 amino acids. V gave up 1 base and J gave up 9 bases, with 13 bases separating them. Written as DNA, the CDR3 is TGTGCCAGCAGCTTGACCCCGCGAGGGAGGGAGCTGTTTTTT. Translation: CASSLTPRGRELFF.

This chain links TRBV7-6 with TRBJ2-1; 10 positions agree with TRBD2. With 5 bases clipped from V and 7 bases from J, the junction kept 5 bases outside the gene matches. CDR1 SGHVS and CDR2 FNYEAQ come from the germline V gene. CDR3 length: 14 amino acids. CDR3 sequence: CASSPGLATNEQFF. For the CDR3, the DNA is TGTGCCAGCAGCCCGGGACTAGCGACGAATGAGCAGTTCTTC.

The genes are TRBV6-5 and TRBJ2-1; D is perhaps TRBD2 (6 bases). This CDR3 comprises 16 residues. V lost 0 bases to trimming and J lost 2 bases, with 11 bases between them. The germline V gene encodes CDR1 MNHEY and CDR2 SVGAGI. In DNA, the CDR3 is TGTGCCAGCAGTTACTCGCGGAGGGGCGCCTACAATGAGCAGTTCTTC. This sequence encodes CASSYSRRGAYNEQFF.